Listed here are 9 T cell receptor beta chains from one sample, sequenced in a study of CD8+ T cells in alopecia areata. Sequencing templates came from extracted RNA that was reverse transcribed into cDNA. Assay used: immunoSEQ multiplex PCR; TCRdb lists only in-frame clones, some missing. The data hold 150,000 to 200,000 clones, with about 60% observed a single time. Sequencing used CD4+ T cells sorted from blood. The receptor source for this set is a human donor in good health.

The chain uses TRBV11-2 and TRBJ2-3, with TRBD2 as a possible D gene (6 bases). Germline loops: CDR1 SGHAT, CDR2 FQNNGV. CDR3 length: 16 residues. The ends were cut back, 0 bases at V and 1 base at J, with 11 bases in the middle. This CDR3 reads CASSLDRRLGTDTQYF. The CDR3 DNA follows: TGTGCCAGCAGCTTAGATCGGCGACTAGGCACAGATACGCAGTATTTT.

The chain links TRBV18 to TRBJ2-3; unclear D gene. The CDR3 runs to 16 residues. Germline CDR1 KGHSH, CDR2 LQKENI. Trimming left V 3 bases short and J 1 base short, with 14 bases between. CDR3 sequence reads: CASSPVAGYGTDTQYF. DNA for the CDR3: TGTGCCAGCTCACCGGTCGCCGGGTATGGCACAGATACGCAGTATTTT.

The chain couples TRBV5-1 to TRBJ1-2; D not certain. V lost 3 bases, J lost 1 base, and 7 bases lay in between. The CDR3 runs to 13 residues. Per germline, CDR1 SGHRS and CDR2 YFSETQ. The DNA of the CDR3 is TGCGCCAGCAGCTCAGAGATTAACTATGGCTACACCTTC. This translates into CASSSEINYGYTF.

This clone was picked up a small number of times. V and J are TRBV29-1 and TRBJ2-1, with 8 bases aligning to TRBD1. Unmatched junction bases numbered 7, after V lost 7 bases and J lost 8 bases. Germline assignment: CDR1 SQVTM and CDR2 ANQGSEA. The CDR3 length is 12 residues. CDR3 nucleotides: TGCAGCGGGCTCCAGGGGGCGTATGAGCAGTTCTTC. This gives the protein CSGLQGAYEQFF.

V and J are TRBV25-1 and TRBJ2-5, with a possible D match to TRBD2 (6 bases). With 2 bases removed from V and 5 bases from J, the gap between germline ends came to 15 bases. The CDR3 is 15 residues long. CDR1 is MGHDK and CDR2 is SYGVNS in the germline V gene. The CDR3 protein is CASSENEGLGETQYF. CDR3 nucleotides: TGTGCCAGCAGTGAAAACGAGGGACTCGGGGAGACCCAGTACTTC.

The V and J genes are TRBV5-6 and TRBJ2-5; possibly TRBD1 for D (6 bases). V was shortened by 4 bases and J by 2 bases, with 15 bases between the two germline ends. The CDR3 totals 15 residues. CDR1 and CDR2 (germline): SGHDT, YYEEEE. The CDR3: CASSEGGAPQETQYF. The DNA for the CDR3 is TGTGCCAGCAGCGAAGGGGGAGCACCGCAAGAGACCCAGTACTTC. Together with reference TRBV5-6 and TRBJ2-5, the CDR3 gives the full variable domain: DAGVTQSPTHLIKTRGQQVTLRCSPKSGHDTVSWYQQALGQGPQFIFQYYEEEERQRGNFPDRFSGHQFPNYSSELNVNALLLGDSALYLCASSEGGAPQETQYFGPGTRLLVL.

The chain links TRBV20-1 to TRBJ2-5; D is possibly TRBD2 (5 bases). CDR1 DFQATT and CDR2 SNEGSKA come from the germline V gene (reference sequence). The V gene lost 6 bases and the J gene lost 5 bases, with 7 bases spanning the gap. The CDR3 runs 10 residues. The CDR3 DNA is TGCAGTGCCAGGAGGGAGACCCAGTACTTC. Its translation: CSARRETQYF.

As for this clone: Other DNA sequences of this sample code for an identical CDR3. The chain combines TRBV29-1 with TRBJ1-1; possible D gene TRBD1, 5 bases. Germline CDR1 is SQVTM and CDR2 is ANQGSEA. The CDR3 has 10 amino acids. The V end was cut by 5 bases, the J end by 6 bases, with 7 bases between. The CDR3 sequence is CSVRDSEAFF. In DNA form, the CDR3 reads TGCAGCGTTAGGGACTCTGAAGCTTTCTTT. The whole variable domain, filled in from reference TRBV29-1 and TRBJ1-1, reads SAVISQKPSRDICQRGTSLTIQCQVDSQVTMMFWYRQQPGQSLTLIATANQGSEATYESGFVIDKFPISRPNLTFSTLTVSNMSPEDSSIYLCSVRDSEAFFGQGTRLTVV.

The chain has TRBV29-1 and TRBJ2-2, with a tentative D call TRBD2 (6 bases). CDR1 and CDR2 (germline): SQVTM, ANQGSEA. The CDR3 contains 14 residues. V was trimmed by 5 bases and J by 2 bases, leaving 12 bases between them. The CDR3, as DNA: TGCAGCGTTTATACGGGAGTAAACACCGGGGAGCTGTTTTTT. It translates to CSVYTGVNTGELFF.